The rows below give T cell receptor beta chains drawn from one sample of a study of CD8+CD57+ T cells in acquired aplastic anemia. TCRdb reprocessed the reads with MiXCR, giving one entry per CDR3 protein. The profile covers 150,000 to 200,000 distinct CDR3 sequences, with approximately 44% appearing a single time and 3.2% taken by the ten largest. Sequences were obtained from sorted CD4+, CD8+, or CD8+CD57+ T cells (not recorded which) from PBMCs. The receptors come from a human donor with aplastic anemia. CDR3s include the opening cysteine and the closing phenylalanine or tryptophan.

TRBV7-2	TRBJ1-1	CASSTNPRQVTVNTEAFF
TRBV7-2	TRBJ2-7	CASSLYGGEQYF
TRBV10-1	TRBJ1-2	CASRVTPCYGFTF
TRBV20-1	TRBJ2-5	CSAGPLQSTQETQYF
TRBV18	TRBJ2-5	CASSPNRETQYF
TRBV2	TRBJ1-5	CASSEEGVQPQHF
TRBV5-4	TRBJ2-7	CASRLDVSEQYF
TRBV7-9	TRBJ2-1	CASSLGGGRSYNEQFF
TRBV20-1	TRBJ2-7	CSARDGAGGYEQYF
TRBV9	TRBJ2-3	CASSALTGGATDTQYF
TRBV5-1	TRBJ1-3	CASSLVQGSGNTIYF
TRBV12-3/TRBV12-4	TRBJ1-1	CASSLSGGGNTEAFF
TRBV7-3	TRBJ1-6	CASSSGTGLSSPLHF
TRBV10-3	TRBJ2-3	CATRTDASTDTQYF
TRBV2	TRBJ2-7	CASRGDRGQYF
TRBV9	TRBJ2-3	CASSPGWEDTQYF
TRBV2	TRBJ1-3	CASRPLDSGNTIYF
TRBV9	TRBJ2-1	CASNRGPDNEQFF
TRBV6-1	TRBJ1-2	CASSVTGAGYTF
TRBV19	TRBJ1-5	CAGSVGGSDNQPQHF
TRBV29-1	TRBJ2-7	CSVSTSGTTYEQYF
TRBV19	TRBJ1-4	CASTPRAAATNEKLFF
TRBV25-1	TRBJ1-2	CAIYGYTF
TRBV9	TRBJ2-5	CASSPRSSGMGETQYF
TRBV29-1	TRBJ2-7	CSVTGTAGTLGYEQYF
TRBV19	TRBJ1-2	CASSTPPGGYTF
TRBV7-2	TRBJ1-2	CASSRDRGSDGYTF
TRBV7-9	TRBJ1-6	CASGGQGGSPLHF
TRBV7-2	TRBJ1-2	CASSLALRGQGHGYTF
TRBV5-1	TRBJ1-6	CASSWGQGDSPLHF
TRBV6-1	TRBJ2-5	CASSPQRTVQETQYF
TRBV4-3	TRBJ2-3	CASSQDPTSTDTQYF
TRBV20-1	TRBJ2-1	CSTTKQGMNNEQFF
TRBV7-7	TRBJ1-2	CVSSPSTDYGYTF
TRBV2	TRBJ1-2	CASSEVAGGYTF
TRBV5-1	TRBJ2-1	CASSSLGQETYNEQFF
TRBV11-3	TRBJ2-7	CASSSSHGEQYF
TRBV7-2	TRBJ1-5	CASSLGAGSYQPQHF
TRBV7-2	TRBJ2-4	CASSLGFGGAKNIQYF
TRBV20-1	TRBJ1-1	CSADPPPGTTEAFF
TRBV5-1	TRBJ2-7	CASSFYSSGGASSYEQYF
TRBV24-1	TRBJ2-5	CATSDSGQGQETQYF
TRBV9	TRBJ2-6	CASSLGLNVLTF
TRBV7-2	TRBJ2-5	CASSLGSGLGETQYF
TRBV25-1	TRBJ1-1	CASALWGLMNTEAFF
TRBV29-1	TRBJ2-5	CSVTNGGGQETQYF
TRBV29-1	TRBJ1-2	CSVPTGVHGYTF
TRBV2	TRBJ2-7	CASGHTSGPYEQYF
TRBV5-1	TRBJ1-6	CASSLRQGVGNSPLHF
TRBV7-8	TRBJ2-7	CASSWGGTSYNEQYF
TRBV29-1	TRBJ2-7	CSVVWDRGYEQYF
TRBV4-1	TRBJ1-6	CASSTGPLSPLHF
TRBV11-3	TRBJ2-3	CASSLNSGIPHF